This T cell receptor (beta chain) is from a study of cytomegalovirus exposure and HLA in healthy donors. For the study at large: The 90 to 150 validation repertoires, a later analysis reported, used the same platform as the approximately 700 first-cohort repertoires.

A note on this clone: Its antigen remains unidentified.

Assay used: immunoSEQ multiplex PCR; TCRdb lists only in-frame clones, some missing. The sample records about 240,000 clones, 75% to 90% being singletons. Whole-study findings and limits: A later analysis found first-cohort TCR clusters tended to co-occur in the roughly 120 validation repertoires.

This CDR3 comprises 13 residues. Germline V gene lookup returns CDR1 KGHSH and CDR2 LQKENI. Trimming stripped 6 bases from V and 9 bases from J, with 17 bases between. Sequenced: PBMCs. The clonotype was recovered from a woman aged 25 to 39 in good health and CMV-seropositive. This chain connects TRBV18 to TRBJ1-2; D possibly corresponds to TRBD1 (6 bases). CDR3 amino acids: CASSPKDSVRYTF. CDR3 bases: TGTGCCAGCTCCCCGAAGGACAGCGTTCGCTACACCTTC.